The 9 T cell receptor beta chains below all came from one sample that was sequenced in a study of tumor and adjacent non-tumor tissue in lung cancer. TCRbeta libraries were built with three rounds of nested PCR, modified from ARM-PCR. Via MiXCR, TCRdb re-called the multiplex PCR reads, giving one row per CDR3 protein. This sample has roughly 81,000 distinct CDR3 sequences, with about three fifths found just once. This sample's RNA came from whole unsorted tissue. Sequencing was performed on lung tumor tissue. The receptors come from a man aged 65-85 years with non-small cell lung cancer.

CDR3 in DNA: TGTGCCACCTCCAATTTGGGGGCTCAGTTCTTC. This translates into CATSNLGAQFF. V is TRBV10-3 and J is TRBJ2-7; a possible D gene is TRBD1 (6 bases). The J call may not be correct, given that the DNA end is closer to TRBJ2-1. The CDR3 is 11 amino acids. Germline-derived CDR1 and CDR2 are ENHRY and SYGVKD.

This clonotype was counted ten times or more. The rearrangement joins TRBV5-4 to TRBJ2-5; D is undetermined. Germline V lookup: CDR1 SGHNT, CDR2 YYREEE (reference sequence). The CDR3 runs to 16 residues. With 0 bases removed from V and 1 base from J, the gap between germline ends came to 13 bases. CDR3 sequence: CASSLDSDTAQETQYF. DNA for the CDR3: TGTGCCAGCAGCTTGGATTCCGACACTGCCCAAGAGACCCAGTACTTC.

As concerns this clonotype: A read error may account for a junction end that differs from germline. The V gene is TRBV5-1, the J gene TRBJ1-1; no reliable D call. Germline CDR1 reads SGHRS; CDR2 reads YFSETQ. This CDR3 has 15 amino acids. Written as DNA, the CDR3 is TGCGCCAGCAGCGCCTTGGGGTCTCGACTCACTGAAGTTTTCTTT. It encodes CASSALGSRLTEVFF.

Remarks on this clonotype: The junction differs from germline at one of its ends, possibly a read error. The chain has TRBV11-1 and TRBJ2-3; 11 bases match TRBD1. The CDR3 is made up of 14 amino acids. Germline values: CDR1 SGHAT, CDR2 FQDESV (reference sequence). The CDR3 DNA is TGTGTCAGCAGCGCGGACAGGGGGCCAGATACGCAGTATTTT. Its protein product is CVSSADRGPDTQYF.

This chain joins TRBV11-2 and TRBJ2-1, with D hard to call. Trimming took off 2 bases at V and 8 bases at J, with 19 bases between the two ends. The CDR3 extends over 16 amino acids. Germline CDR1 is SGHAT and CDR2 is FQNNGV. CDR3: CASSLRSRRNMDEQFF. The CDR3 bases are TGTGCCAGCAGCTTAAGGAGTCGGCGGAATATGGATGAGCAGTTCTTC.

The V call is TRBV7-8, the J call TRBJ2-7; D is ambiguous. Between the trimmed V and J ends, which lost 5 bases and 5 bases, there was a span of 10 bases. The germline gives CDR1 SGHVS, CDR2 FQNEAQ. The CDR3 is 12 residues long. The chain's CDR3 is CASSIPPNEQYF. The CDR3 DNA reads TGTGCCAGCAGCATACCCCCTAACGAGCAGTACTTC.

A word on this clonotype: The CDR3 ends on some other residue instead of the conserved phenylalanine or tryptophan, so this is likely a read error. This rearrangement joins TRBV29-1 to TRBJ2-3; no clear D. V was trimmed by 5 bases and J by 8 bases, leaving 11 bases between them. The CDR3 runs to 11 residues. The germline gives CDR1 SQVTM, CDR2 ANQGSEA. CDR3 coding DNA: TGCAGCGTTTATTGGGCAGGTACGCAGTATATT. It codes for CSVYWAGTQYI.

This clonotype was counted at least ten times. The chain employs TRBV4-1 and TRBJ1-5; 7 bases map to TRBD1. The junction had 4 bases not matched to a gene; V was cut back by 0 bases and J by 5 bases. The germline CDR1 and CDR2 sequences are MGHRA and YSYEKL. CDR3 length: 15 amino acids. CDR3: CASSQDGDSYQPQHF. The CDR3 coding sequence is TGCGCCAGCAGCCAAGATGGGGACAGCTATCAGCCCCAGCATTTT.

The chain has TRBV28 and TRBJ2-7; D not resolved. This CDR3 contains 12 residues. CDR1 is MDHEN and CDR2 is SYDVKM in the germline V gene. V lost 2 bases, J lost 4 bases, and 6 bases lay in between. The CDR3 DNA reads TGTGCCAGCAGTTTACAGGAATACGAGCAGTACTTC. It encodes CASSLQEYEQYF. The full variable domain, completed using reference TRBV28 and TRBJ2-7, is DVKVTQSSRYLVKRTGEKVFLECVQDMDHENMFWYRQDPGLGLRLIYFSYDVKMKEKGDIPEGYSVSREKKERFSLILESASTNQTSMYLCASSLQEYEQYFGPGTRLTVT.